These T cell receptor beta chains were read from a single sample in a study of regulatory T cells in long-lasting Graves disease. MiXCR was run by TCRdb on the multiplex PCR reads, yielding one entry per CDR3 protein. This table holds fewer than 450,000 distinct CDR3 sequences, under 25% found once. The sample consisted of peripheral blood mononuclear cells (PBMCs), taken when the disease was refractory, from a patient treated with antithyroid drugs. Receptors were obtained from a female donor with Graves disease. Each CDR3 is given with its conserved first and last residue. A D gene is named only where the DNA matches it firmly.

d_call	v_call	j_call	cdr3_aa
NA	TRBV27	TRBJ1-3	CASSLSNGGYGNTIYF
NA	TRBV5-1	TRBJ1-2	CAGSLDPWGYGYTF
NA	TRBV7-2	TRBJ2-1	CASSPSLSGGRGGAHLYNEQFF
NA	TRBV2	TRBJ2-7	CASRRDNPYEQYF
NA	TRBV6-1	TRBJ1-1	CASSEKANTEAFF
NA	TRBV28	TRBJ1-3	CASSLGITGLVAGTIYF
NA	TRBV20-1	TRBJ1-5	CSATRDIYQPQHF
TRBD2	TRBV20-1	TRBJ2-2	CSARREGIGELFF
NA	TRBV20-1	TRBJ2-1	CSAPAGSRRIF
NA	TRBV2	TRBJ2-7	CASLSSYEQYF
NA	TRBV7-2	TRBJ2-5	CASSPRTTPRETQYF
NA	TRBV11-2	TRBJ1-4	CASSRSGEKLFF
NA	TRBV6-1	TRBJ1-6	CASRRREGTYSPLHF
NA	TRBV2	TRBJ1-3	CASSPGRGAGNTIYF
NA	TRBV12-3/TRBV12-4	TRBJ2-2	CASSLVSWELFF
TRBD1	TRBV12-3/TRBV12-4	TRBJ1-1	CASSRDRGLNTEAFF
NA	TRBV6-2/TRBV6-3	TRBJ2-7	CASSRSGYEQYF
TRBD1	TRBV20-1	TRBJ2-7	CSASPQGQGASEQYF